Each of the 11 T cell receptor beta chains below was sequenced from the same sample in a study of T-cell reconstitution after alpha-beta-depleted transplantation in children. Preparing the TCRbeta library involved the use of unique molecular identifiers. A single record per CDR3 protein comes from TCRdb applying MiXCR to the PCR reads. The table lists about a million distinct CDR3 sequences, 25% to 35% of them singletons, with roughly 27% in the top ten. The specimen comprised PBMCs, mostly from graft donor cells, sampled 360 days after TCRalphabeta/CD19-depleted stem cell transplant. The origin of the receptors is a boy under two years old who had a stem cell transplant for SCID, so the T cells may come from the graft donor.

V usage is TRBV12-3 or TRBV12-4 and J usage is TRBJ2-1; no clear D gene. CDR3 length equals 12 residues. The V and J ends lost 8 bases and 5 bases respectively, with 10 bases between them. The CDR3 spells CASQDGDNEQFF. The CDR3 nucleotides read TGTGCCAGCCAGGATGGGGACAATGAGCAGTTCTTC.

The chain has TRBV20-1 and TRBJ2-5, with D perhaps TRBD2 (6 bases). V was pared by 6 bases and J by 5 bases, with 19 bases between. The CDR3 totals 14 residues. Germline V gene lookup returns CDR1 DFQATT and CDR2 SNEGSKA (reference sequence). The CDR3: CSAPLGGRRETQYF. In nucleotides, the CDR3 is TGCAGTGCCCCCCTGGGGGGAAGGAGGGAGACCCAGTACTTC.

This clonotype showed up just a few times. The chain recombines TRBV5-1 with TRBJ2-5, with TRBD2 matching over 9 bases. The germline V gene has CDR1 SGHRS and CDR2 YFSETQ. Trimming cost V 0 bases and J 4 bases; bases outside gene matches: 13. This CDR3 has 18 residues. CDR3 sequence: CASSLALAGQLLGETQYF. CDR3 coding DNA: TGCGCCAGCAGCTTGGCTCTAGCGGGGCAGCTACTTGGAGAGACCCAGTACTTC.

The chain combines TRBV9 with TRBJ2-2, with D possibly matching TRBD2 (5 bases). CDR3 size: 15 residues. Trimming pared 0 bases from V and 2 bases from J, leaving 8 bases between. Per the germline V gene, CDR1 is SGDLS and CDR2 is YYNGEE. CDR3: CASSVVLANTGELFF. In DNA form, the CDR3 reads TGTGCCAGCAGCGTAGTGCTAGCTAACACCGGGGAGCTGTTTTTT.

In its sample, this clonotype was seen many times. CDR3 coding DNA: TGCGCCAGCAGCTTGGAGGGGAGGAACACCGGGGAGCTGTTTTTT. This gives the protein CASSLEGRNTGELFF. The chain employs TRBV5-1 and TRBJ2-2; D could derive from TRBD1 or TRBD2 (5 bases each). V shed 0 bases and J shed 1 base, with 7 bases lying between them. This CDR3 is built from 15 residues. Germline CDR1 reads SGHRS; CDR2 reads YFSETQ.

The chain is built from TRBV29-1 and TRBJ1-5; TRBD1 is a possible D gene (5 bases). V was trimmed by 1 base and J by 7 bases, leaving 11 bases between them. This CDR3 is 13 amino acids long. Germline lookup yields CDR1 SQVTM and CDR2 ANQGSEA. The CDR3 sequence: CSVEAGKGQPQHF. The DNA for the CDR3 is TGCAGCGTTGAAGCAGGGAAAGGGCAGCCCCAGCATTTT.

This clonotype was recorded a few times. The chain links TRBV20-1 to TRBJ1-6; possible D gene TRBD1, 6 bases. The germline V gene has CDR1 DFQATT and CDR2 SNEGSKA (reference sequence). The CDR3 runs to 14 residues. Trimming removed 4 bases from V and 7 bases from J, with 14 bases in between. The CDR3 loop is CSATETGSNSPLHF. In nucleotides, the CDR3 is TGCAGTGCTACCGAAACAGGGTCCAATTCACCCCTCCACTTT.

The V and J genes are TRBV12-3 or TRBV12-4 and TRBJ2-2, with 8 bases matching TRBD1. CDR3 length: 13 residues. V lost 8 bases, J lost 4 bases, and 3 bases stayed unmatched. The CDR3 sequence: CASLDRGTGELFF. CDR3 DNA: TGTGCCAGCTTAGACAGGGGCACCGGGGAGCTGTTTTTT.

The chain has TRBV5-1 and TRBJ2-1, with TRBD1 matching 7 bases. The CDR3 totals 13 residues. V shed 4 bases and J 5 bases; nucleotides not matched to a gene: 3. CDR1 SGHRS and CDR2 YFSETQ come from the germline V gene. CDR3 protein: CASSDQGDNEQFF. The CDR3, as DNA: TGCGCCAGCAGCGACCAGGGGGACAATGAGCAGTTCTTC.

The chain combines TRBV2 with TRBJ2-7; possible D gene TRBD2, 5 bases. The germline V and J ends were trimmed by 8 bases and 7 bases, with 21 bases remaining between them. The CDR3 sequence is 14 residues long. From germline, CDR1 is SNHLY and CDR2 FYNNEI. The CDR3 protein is CASGSLEDGREQYF. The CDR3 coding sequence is TGTGCCAGCGGGAGCTTGGAAGACGGGCGAGAGCAGTACTTC. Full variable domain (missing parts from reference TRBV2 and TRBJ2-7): EPEVTQTPSHQVTQMGQEVILRCVPISNHLYFYWYRQILGQKVEFLVSFYNNEISEKSEIFDDQFSVERPDGSNFTLKIRSTKLEDSAMYFCASGSLEDGREQYFGPGTRLTVT.

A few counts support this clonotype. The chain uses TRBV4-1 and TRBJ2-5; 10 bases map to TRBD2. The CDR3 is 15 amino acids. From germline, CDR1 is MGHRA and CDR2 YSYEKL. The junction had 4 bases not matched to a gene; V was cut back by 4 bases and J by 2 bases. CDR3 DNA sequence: TGCGCCAGCAGCCCCAGGGGACTAGCGCAAGAGACCCAGTACTTC. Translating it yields CASSPRGLAQETQYF.